This T cell receptor (beta chain) was identified during a study of cytomegalovirus exposure and HLA in healthy donors. Primers included in the PCR were 60 Vbeta and 13 Jbeta primers. Repertoires were generated with immunoSEQ multiplex PCR, while TCRdb's copy carries only in-frame clones and drops some. The sample shows 60,000 to 85,000 clones, around 82% of them seen only once. Turning to this clone: The target antigen is unknown.

V lost 8 bases to trimming and J lost 3 bases; unmatched junction nucleotides: 9. The CDR3 covers 14 residues. Germline V lookup: CDR1 GTSNPN, CDR2 SVGIG (reference sequence). General study results and limits: The likely origin of a cluster of highly shared sequence variants was a sequencing artifact. Despite most TCR sequences being rare, some public TCRs occurred in many donors. In an earlier analysis, in some 500 donors, most V segments appeared productive either ~87% or ~30% of the time.

Samples came from healthy bone marrow donors. This sequence was found in a man aged 40-49 years in good health and CMV-seronegative. The sequenced sample consisted of PBMCs. The rearrangement uses TRBV30 and TRBJ2-3, with 9 bases matching TRBD2. The CDR3 region has the DNA TGTGCCACAGACCGGGGACTAGCAACAGATACGCAGTATTTT. This encodes CATDRGLATDTQYF. The entire variable domain, with the rest obtained from reference TRBV30 and TRBJ2-3, is as follows: SQTIHQWPATLVQPVGSPLSLECTVEGTSNPNLYWYRQAAGRGLQLLFYSVGIGQISSEVPQNLSASRPQDRQFILSSKKLLLSDSGFYLCATDRGLATDTQYFGPGTRLTVL.